The 25 T cell receptor beta chains listed next were all sequenced from one sample in a study of blood T cell repertoires in COVID-19. The method was immunoSEQ multiplex PCR; TCRdb's version includes in-frame clones alone and lacks a portion of them. The sample has 150,000 to 200,000 clones; around 83% are singletons. What was sequenced was PBMCs or T cells enriched from blood (not recorded which). Receptors were obtained from a woman younger than 45 who had been exposed to COVID-19.

This chain uses TRBV7-9 with TRBJ1-2, with D unclear. Deletions cut 8 bases from V and 8 bases from J, with 21 bases between. The CDR3 spans 14 residues. The germline CDR1 and CDR2 sequences are SEHNR and FQNEAQ (reference sequence). The CDR3: CASSHEETRRGYTF. CDR3 coding DNA: TGTGCCAGCTCCCACGAAGAAACCCGGCGGGGCTACACCTTC. Drawing the rest from reference TRBV7-9 and TRBJ1-2, the complete variable domain is DTGVSQNPRHKITKRGQNVTFRCDPISEHNRLYWYRQTLGQGPEFLTYFQNEAQLEKSRLLSDRFSAERPKGSFSTLEIQRTEQGDSAMYLCASSHEETRRGYTFGSGTRLTVV.

The V and J genes are TRBV3-1 (or the pseudogene TRBV3-2) and TRBJ2-7; 10 positions agree with TRBD1. The length of the CDR3 is 14 residues. Germline V gene lookup returns CDR1 LGHDT and CDR2 YNNKEL (reference sequence). After removal of 4 bases from V and 4 bases from J, the junction contained 4 bases not matched to a gene. Written as DNA, the CDR3 is TGTGCCAGCAGCCCCGGGACAGGGGTTTACGAGCAGTACTTC. It encodes CASSPGTGVYEQYF.

The chain couples TRBV6-5 to TRBJ2-2; weak D call: TRBD1 (5 bases). Trimming took off 6 bases at V and 0 bases at J, with 5 bases between the two ends. The CDR3 has 13 amino acids. CDR1 MNHEY and CDR2 SVGAGI come from the germline V gene. In DNA, the CDR3 is TGTGCCAGCAGGGACACGAACACCGGGGAGCTGTTTTTT. The encoded protein is CASRDTNTGELFF.

The chain couples TRBV7-8 to TRBJ2-5; maybe TRBD2 (5 bases). CDR3 length: 16 amino acids. V lost 3 bases to trimming and J lost 4 bases, with 18 bases between them. The germline V gene encodes CDR1 SGHVS and CDR2 FQNEAQ. CDR3 nucleotides: TGTGCCAGCAGCTTCAAGACCTGGGGTGCGGGAGAGACCCAGTACTTC. Translating it yields CASSFKTWGAGETQYF.

The chain is built from TRBV11-2 and TRBJ2-5, with D maybe TRBD1 (6 bases). The V and J ends lost 3 bases and 2 bases respectively, with 7 bases between them. Germline assignment: CDR1 SGHAT and CDR2 FQNNGV. CDR3 size: 13 residues. This CDR3 is CASSFGQQETQYF. In DNA, the CDR3 is TGTGCCAGCAGCTTCGGACAGCAAGAGACCCAGTACTTC.

The chain is built from TRBV12-5 and TRBJ1-3, with a tentative D call TRBD1 (6 bases). The CDR3 extends over 16 amino acids. V shed 2 bases and J shed 0 bases, with 11 bases lying between them. Germline values: CDR1 LGHNT, CDR2 FRNRAP. The CDR3: CASGLSGTPSGNTIYF. CDR3 DNA sequence: TGTGCTAGTGGTTTGTCCGGGACACCCTCTGGAAACACCATATATTTT.

The chain uses TRBV6-1 and TRBJ2-7, with 7 bases identical to TRBD1. Per germline, CDR1 MNHNS and CDR2 SASEGT. The CDR3 totals 17 residues. V lost 4 bases to trimming and J lost 0 bases; unmatched junction nucleotides: 12. CDR3 bases: TGTGCCAGCAGTGGGCCGACAGGGAAGGGGAGCTCCTACGAGCAGTACTTC. Encoded protein: CASSGPTGKGSSYEQYF.

The chain is built from TRBV23-1 and TRBJ2-2, with D maybe TRBD2 (7 bases). TRBV23-1 has ORF status, its function being uncertain. The CDR3 spans 20 residues. The V gene lost 6 bases and the J gene lost 5 bases, with 31 bases spanning the gap. The CDR3 DNA sequence: TGCGCCAGCAGGAGACAGGTTAGAACGCCGGGGGGATGTGGGACCGGGGAGCTGTTTTTT. It codes for CASRRQVRTPGGCGTGELFF.

In this sample, this clone turned up once. The chain employs TRBV6-2 or TRBV6-3 and TRBJ2-3; D ambiguous. This CDR3 is built from 13 residues. CDR1 is MNHEY, CDR2 SVGEGT, per germline. Trimming took 2 bases from V and 6 from J, leaving 9 bases between them. CDR3 coding DNA: TGTGCCAGCAGTTACCTCGTTCCCGATACGCAGTATTTT. It yields the protein CASSYLVPDTQYF.

This clone was counted a few times. The chain uses TRBV5-1 and TRBJ2-2; the D is unclear. The CDR3 is 14 amino acids. Germline V CDR1 and CDR2: SGHRS, YFSETQ. The ends were cut back, 6 bases at V and 4 bases at J, with 13 bases in the middle. CDR3 sequence (DNA): TGCGCCAGCACTCTCACCAGGCTCACCGGGGAGCTGTTTTTT. Translation: CASTLTRLTGELFF. Based on the CDR3 plus reference TRBV5-1 and TRBJ2-2, the full variable domain is KAGVTQTPRYLIKTRGQQVTLSCSPISGHRSVSWYQQTPGQGLQFLFEYFSETQRNKGNFPGRFSGRQFSNSRSEMNVSTLELGDSALYLCASTLTRLTGELFFGEGSRLTVL.

The rearrangement links TRBV19 to TRBJ1-1; 8 nucleotides match TRBD1. The CDR3 length is 14 residues. V lost 4 bases, J lost 7 bases, and 8 bases stayed unmatched. Germline CDR1 is LNHDA and CDR2 is SQIVND (reference sequence). In nucleotides, the CDR3 is TGTGCCAGTAGTAGAACGGACAGGGTAAATGAAGCTTTCTTT. Protein: CASSRTDRVNEAFF.

The genes are TRBV2 and TRBJ1-5; D might be TRBD1 (5 bases). Germline V gene sequence: CDR1 SNHLY, CDR2 FYNNEI. With 1 base removed from V and 3 bases from J, the gap between germline ends came to 10 bases. The length of the CDR3 is 15 residues. The CDR3 DNA is TGTGCCAGCAGTGAAGAGGGCAGGGTCAATCAGCCCCAGCATTTT. It yields the protein CASSEEGRVNQPQHF.

The chain employs TRBV6-5 and TRBJ1-2, with TRBD1 identical over 8 bases. The CDR3 consists of 15 residues. CDR1 and CDR2 (germline): MNHEY, SVGAGI. The J segment lost 3 bases and the V segment lost 7 bases, leaving 10 bases of the junction unmatched. CDR3 sequence: CASTMDREGDYGYTF. DNA for the CDR3: TGTGCCAGCACCATGGACAGGGAGGGCGACTATGGCTACACCTTC.

The chain employs TRBV6-2 or TRBV6-3 and TRBJ1-6; D may be TRBD1 (5 bases). The length of the CDR3 is 16 residues. V was clipped by 6 bases and J by 3 bases, with 15 bases between them. Germline lookup yields CDR1 MNHEY and CDR2 SVGEGT. Written as DNA, the CDR3 is TGTGCCAGCAGCCTACAGGAACCGTACTATAATTCACCCCTCCACTTT. It is translated as CASSLQEPYYNSPLHF.

The chain links TRBV27 to TRBJ1-3; 8 bases map to TRBD1. This CDR3 has 14 residues. Germline-derived CDR1 and CDR2 are MNHEY and SMNVEV (reference sequence). Losses at the gene ends were 4 bases for V and 7 bases for J; bases not matched to a gene: 6. The CDR3: CASSSGQGPNTIYF. DNA for the CDR3: TGTGCCAGCAGTTCCGGACAGGGCCCGAACACCATATATTTT.

The chain joins TRBV6-1 to TRBJ1-2; D is undetermined. V dropped 1 base and J dropped 0 bases, with 18 bases sitting between them. Germline V gene lookup returns CDR1 MNHNS and CDR2 SASEGT. CDR3 size: 18 residues. As DNA, the CDR3 is TGTGCCAGCAGTGAAGGCTCGGTGTTCTTCCTAGCTAACTATGGCTACACCTTC. Protein product: CASSEGSVFFLANYGYTF.

The J gene is TRBJ2-5, the V gene TRBV9, with D possibly being TRBD1 (6 bases). This CDR3 contains 17 residues. Trimming left V 3 bases short and J 1 base short, with 19 bases between. Germline V gene sequence: CDR1 SGDLS, CDR2 YYNGEE. The CDR3 DNA reads as TGTGCCAGCAGCGCGGACAGTTATGTCCTTCCCCAAGAGACCCAGTACTTC. Translating gives CASSADSYVLPQETQYF.

This chain joins TRBV29-1 and TRBJ1-2; possibly TRBD1 for D (6 bases). CDR3 length equals 14 residues. CDR1 SQVTM and CDR2 ANQGSEA come from the germline V gene. V was pared by 3 bases and J by 6 bases, with 17 bases between. The DNA for the CDR3 is TGCAGCGTTGAGGAACAGGGAATTTCTCATGGCTACACCTTC. Its protein product is CSVEEQGISHGYTF.

This clone occurred a few times. The chain links TRBV4-1 to TRBJ1-2, with 8 bases that match TRBD1. The CDR3 runs 13 residues. Looked up from germline, CDR1 is MGHRA and CDR2 is YSYEKL. J gave up 6 bases and V 3 bases, and 3 bases lay outside the gene matches. CDR3 amino acids: CASSHNRGDGYTF. CDR3 DNA sequence: TGCGCCAGCAGCCATAACAGGGGGGATGGCTACACCTTC.

This clone was detected only once. The gene calls are TRBV6-4 and TRBJ1-3, with 9 bases lining up with TRBD1. Trimming took 8 bases from V and 4 from J; bases not matched to a gene: 6. CDR1 MRHNA and CDR2 SNTAGT come from the germline V gene. The CDR3 has 14 amino acids. The CDR3, as DNA: TGTGCCAGCGGACAGGGGCCGTGGGGAAACACCATATATTTT. It codes for CASGQGPWGNTIYF.

This clone was observed a few times. This chain connects TRBV6-5 to TRBJ1-5; possible D gene TRBD1, 6 bases. Germline V lookup: CDR1 MNHEY, CDR2 SVGAGI. The CDR3 loop spans 13 amino acids. Trimming removed 6 bases at V and 4 bases at J, with 10 bases between. CDR3: CASSTGRNQPQHF. The DNA for the CDR3 is TGTGCCAGCAGCACAGGGAGAAATCAGCCCCAGCATTTT.

The CDR3 reads CASSRTYSYNSPLHF. As DNA, the CDR3 is TGTGCCAGCAGTCGGACTTACTCCTATAATTCACCCCTCCACTTT. The V call is TRBV27, the J call TRBJ1-6; unclear D gene. The CDR3 covers 15 residues. V was shortened by 5 bases and J by 0 bases, with 8 bases between the two germline ends. CDR1 and CDR2 from the germline V gene are MNHEY and SMNVEV (reference sequence).

The V call is TRBV9, the J call TRBJ2-1; a possible D gene is TRBD2 (5 bases). V shed 3 bases and J shed 9 bases, with 10 bases lying between them. This CDR3 comprises 12 residues. The V gene's germline CDR1 is SGDLS and CDR2 YYNGEE. CDR3 DNA: TGTGCCAGCAGCGCCCCGGGGATTGAGCAGTTCTTC. Translation: CASSAPGIEQFF.

The chain combines TRBV19 with TRBJ2-4; 9 bases fit TRBD1. The V segment lost 3 bases and the J segment 7 bases; nucleotides outside the gene matches: 4. CDR1 and CDR2 (germline): LNHDA, SQIVND (reference sequence). This CDR3 has 14 residues. The CDR3 reads CASSIWDRVNIQYF. The CDR3 region has the DNA TGTGCCAGTAGTATCTGGGACAGGGTTAACATTCAGTACTTC.

The chain recombines TRBV4-3 with TRBJ2-3; tentative D call: TRBD1 (5 bases). The V gene lost 2 bases and the J gene lost 1 base, with 10 bases spanning the gap. The germline CDR1 and CDR2 sequences are LGHNA and YSLEER. The CDR3 covers 15 residues. The CDR3, as DNA: TGCGCCAGCAGCCAAACGGACATAGGCACAGATACGCAGTATTTT. Translation: CASSQTDIGTDTQYF.